This T cell receptor beta chain originates from a study of control samples from healthy donors and cancer patients. Sequenced by immunoSEQ multiplex PCR; TCRdb stores in-frame clones only, minus some. This table has about 45,000 clones, more than 65% appearing once. This clone was observed at least ten times. The germline gives CDR1 LGHDT, CDR2 YNNKEL (reference sequence). This CDR3 is built from 15 residues. V shed 1 base and J 7 bases; nucleotides not matched to a gene: 9. The V gene is TRBV3-1 (or the pseudogene TRBV3-2), the J gene TRBJ1-1; 7 nucleotides line up with TRBD1. The origin of this receptor is a male donor with melanoma. The sample consisted of formalin-fixed, paraffin-embedded tissue. The CDR3 loop reads CASSQGIGQEGEAFF. The CDR3 coding sequence is TGTGCCAGCAGCCAAGGAATAGGACAGGAGGGTGAAGCTTTCTTT.